This T cell receptor beta chain was sequenced for a study of CD8 T cells in ankylosing spondylitis. Whole-study findings and limits: A TCR beta motif of under 10 highly homologous variants appeared characteristic of ankylosing spondylitis blood.

Germline V gene data show CDR1 as SGHNT and CDR2 as YYREEE (reference sequence). This CDR3 has 13 residues. V was cut by 7 bases and J by 3 bases, with 13 bases left in between. Via MiXCR, TCRdb re-called the 5' RACE reads, giving one row per CDR3 protein. The table lists tens of thousands of distinct CDR3 sequences, more than 25% of them singletons. Comments on this clonotype: Its antigen is not known.

The receptor was isolated from a male donor with ankylosing spondylitis or in good health (not recorded which). The chain combines TRBV5-4 with TRBJ1-1, with a possible D match to TRBD1 (6 bases). What was sequenced was blood, either unsorted or a sorted T cell fraction (not recorded which). This CDR3 is CASGGGGHTEAFF. In nucleotides, the CDR3 is TGTGCCAGCGGCGGCGGGGGGCACACTGAAGCTTTCTTT.